This T cell receptor beta chain was retrieved from a study of cytomegalovirus exposure and HLA in healthy donors (dated by TCRdb to 2017 to 2019). The study in broad terms: According to an earlier analysis of a few hundred of the donors, roughly 180 million T cells yielded roughly 110 million unique TCR beta sequences and approximately 300 Gb of sequence data. Approximately 310 gigabases of sequencing data and 75 million to 85 million unique TCR sequences made up an early release that covered several hundred HLA-typed donors. Of the 300 to 450 genotyped donors, approximately 80% were placed in the genetic ancestry cluster associated with self-reported Caucasian donors. The study aimed to test whether signatures of past pathogen exposure could be identified by cataloging public T cell receptors. The T cell repertoires of some 700 subjects were profiled by immunosequencing and related to cytomegalovirus serostatus. In addition to the first cohort of 666 subjects, a separate validation cohort of approximately 130 different subjects was used. To predict cytomegalovirus infection status, the study brought together high-throughput TCR immunosequencing, statistical association of individual TCRs with disease status, and machine learning. A later analysis re-analyzed previously published TCR beta repertoires from roughly 690 donors and added high-resolution HLA genotyping to study TCR occurrence patterns. Rather than using new phenotypic data, the later analysis identified candidate immune exposures from TCR beta sequences and from how often those sequences occurred across donors. An earlier analysis of 450 to 750 of the donors used high-throughput TCR beta sequencing to judge whether each TCR beta V gene segment behaved as functional or pseudogenic. Alongside the repertoire data, information on donor age, sex, ethnicity and CMV serostatus was compiled. In a later genetic analysis, genome-wide SNP genotypes for about 55% of the roughly 700 donors were used, and that subset was treated as a discovery cohort. Every discovery cohort repertoire had been produced on one sequencing platform. Class I and class II HLA loci were covered by the typing at four-digit resolution. Typing coverage differed by locus: A, B, C, DRB1 and DQB1 were typed in roughly 620-640 donors, DQA1 in approximately 520, DPA1 in around 610, and DPB1 in just under 490. Several DR-DQ haplotypes were treated as single units for association and clustering because of strong linkage in the cohort. Among over 350 genotyped donors of the cohort, an average of approximately 240,000 unique TCR beta nucleotide sequences were sequenced per donor, roughly 20% of them non-productive. Study-level results and caveats: A later genetic analysis associated a missense DCLRE1C variant with V-gene and J-gene trimming of TCR beta chains, and an independent cohort replicated the association. The only immune exposure information available for the cohort was CMV serostatus. Most TCR sequences were observed very rarely across donors, whereas some public TCRs were present in many individuals. In a later analysis, the rate of TCR association differed among HLA loci, with DRB1 alleles having the most associated TCRs and HLA-C alleles having the fewest. A further reported finding was that TCR beta sequences accurately predicted the HLA-A and HLA-B alleles for most subjects in the first cohort. HLA typing was unavailable for some donors at each locus, so association tests used only the typed subset. Linkage disequilibrium might explain the correlated functional status among segregating V segments, but an unknown experimental factor could not be excluded. Strong co-occurrence of HLA alleles, especially DR and DQ, made assigning TCR associations to individual alleles difficult. A cluster of highly shared sequence variants was judged likely to represent a technical artifact of the sequencing pipeline. The authors suggested that the approach could potentially be generalized to other disease states and immunological phenotypes. In a later analysis, HLA-associated TCR beta chains showed more clonal expansion and lower generation probabilities than non-associated chains that were equally common. In a later analysis, most CMV-associated TCR beta chains were found to appear HLA-restricted, with HLA associations seemingly driven largely by CMV exposure. Because counts were too low, seventeen rarely observed V segments, including chromosome 9 orphons, were excluded from the earlier analysis of 587 of the donors. In the study, roughly 160 TCR beta chains were listed as associated with cytomegalovirus. In both the original and validation cohorts, the classifier was reported to diagnose cytomegalovirus status with high specificity and sensitivity. A later genetic analysis reported fewer N-insertions in productive TCRs among donors in an Asian-associated ancestry cluster than the roughly 690-donor mean. In an earlier analysis of some 540 of the donors, most TCR beta V segments appeared in productive rearrangements about 87% or about 30% of the time, broadly matching IMGT annotations. In a later analysis, around 17,000 TCR beta sequences were associated with specific HLA alleles at a false discovery rate of 0.05. The presence/absence analyses assumed that sequencing depth was roughly uniform across donors, and that assumption may not be true. This cohort had only TCR beta chains sequenced, and the lack of alpha or paired-chain data limited which features could be detected. In vitro tests confirmed that three of the cytomegalovirus-associated TCR beta chains recognize cytomegalovirus antigens. Because the 87-base-pair reads could not distinguish some IMGT-functional V segments, including TRBV6-2 and TRBV6-3, those segments were excluded. Several of the top co-occurrence clusters appeared to be linked to parvovirus B19, influenza, CMV and Epstein-Barr virus, according to a later analysis.

Of note for this clone: Its antigen is not yet known. No clone much larger than this one lies a single base away; base qualities are absent.

The cohort comprised approximately 700 healthy bone marrow donors. At the time of sampling, every cohort member was nominally healthy, though immune exposures that went unrecorded were likely present. The donor tested CMV seronegative and was one of the 352 seronegative cohort members. A peripheral blood sample was collected from each donor, and TCR beta sequencing was performed on peripheral blood mononuclear cells. The Qiagen DNeasy Blood Extraction Kit was used to extract genomic DNA from the blood cell samples. Libraries were built with the immunoSEQ multiplex PCR assay. For the multiplex PCR, a mixture combining 60 forward primers for TCR Vbeta segments and 13 reverse primers for TCR Jbeta segments was used. A multiplex PCR assay on genomic DNA amplified the CDR3 region of rearranged TCR beta genes. On the Illumina HiSeq System, the amplified TCR beta libraries were sequenced as 87-base-pair reads. From the authors' description of their analysis: A later analysis counted tens of millions of unique TCR beta chains across the 550 to 700 repertoires, and roughly 9.9 million of these chains were shared by at least two donors. To remove PCR and sequencing errors, raw reads were error-corrected and collapsed into unique sequences using a nearest-neighbor algorithm that merged closely related sequences. To assign V, D and J gene segments, CDR3 sequences were aligned to IMGT reference sequences. Each retained sequence needed at least a six-nucleotide match to both a V gene segment and a J gene segment. Rearrangements were called productive when the CDR3 lacked stop codons and stayed in frame with V and J; all others were non-productive. CDR3 was defined according to IMGT convention as the region running from the second conserved V-encoded cysteine to the conserved J-encoded phenylalanine. The earlier analysis of fewer than 700 of the donors excluded sequences that lacked an unambiguous match to a single V gene segment. An earlier analysis of 587 of the donors classified V segments as functional when productive rearrangements were above 56.7% and as segregating when the standard deviation between donors was above 5%. To diagnose cytomegalovirus status from the catalog of TCR beta chain sequences, a statistical classification framework was built. V and J gene assignment, in a later analysis, came from comparing TCR nucleotide sequences with IMGT/GENE-DB human TR gene sequences. A later analysis assigned CDR3 sequences and most-parsimonious VDJ recombination scenarios with the TCRdist pipeline. In a later analysis, every TCR beta chain was defined by the combination of its CDR3 amino acid sequence and its V-gene family, and reads without a unique V-gene family were dropped. To address suspected cross-contamination and a sequencing artifact, a later analysis removed around 590 highly shared, low-generation-probability nucleotide sequences. A later analysis calculated a clonal expansion index for each public chain from normalized within-repertoire ranks of inferred template counts. In a later analysis, generation probabilities were computed with a VDJ recombination model fitted to out-of-frame rearrangements, and the resulting probabilities were checked against IGoR. A later analysis scored TCR-TCR, TCR-HLA and TCR-CMV co-occurrence with hypergeometric tests, applying a repertoire-size bias correction to TCR pairs. In a later analysis, false discovery rates were estimated by permuting HLA or CMV assignments 20 times. In a later analysis, co-occurring TCRs were grouped using DBSCAN, and TCRdist sequence similarity was added for clustering within HLA-allele-positive subsets. Repertoires with fewer than 30,000 or more than 120,000 public chains, plus five repertoires with anomalous nucleotide sharing, were excluded from co-occurrence clustering. Not all clones reach the TCRdb copy of this immuneACCESS table, which keeps in-frame sequences only. Checked studies attribute under half of the gap to unresolved V genes and leave the rest unexplained. D and trimming come from the DNA, and the V and J calls and clone size come from that table. Recorded for this sample are approximately 170,000 clones; less than 80% of them occurred a single time. The ten largest make up 0.75% to 0.8% of the sample.

Taken from the germline V gene, the CDR1 and CDR2 loops are MGHRA and YSYEKL. V and J are trimmed by 9 bases and 6 bases, and the gene matches miss 13 bases of the junction. Reading from cysteine to phenylalanine, the CDR3 counts 14 amino acids. Just the 42-base CDR3 DNA is kept, in frame starting at base 1. The TCR sequence derives from a female donor in good health and CMV-seronegative. Sequences were obtained from PBMCs. This chain joins TRBV4-1 to TRBJ1-2, with TRBD1 identical over 7 junction bases. CDR3 region: CASKDRDGRNGYTF. The base sequence is TGCGCCAGTAAAGACAGGGACGGACGAAATGGCTACACCTTC.